The 6 T cell receptor beta chains reported below all come from one sample, sequenced in a study of patients and donors after allogeneic stem cell transplantation. TCRdb independently ran MiXCR on the RT-PCR reads; one entry per CDR3 protein. This sample carries approximately 430,000 distinct CDR3 sequences, more than 15% of them seen once, and the ten largest clones take less than 9.5%. Sequencing used blood, either unsorted or a sorted T cell fraction (not recorded which). The receptors here all came from a human donor who was either an allogeneic HSCT recipient or a stem cell or donor lymphocyte infusion donor (not recorded which). It is not recorded whose cells these are; they may come from a transplant donor.

This clonotype appeared many times. The chain links TRBV5-1 to TRBJ2-2; TRBD2 matches at 14 bases. With 4 bases clipped from V and 1 base from J, the junction kept 6 bases outside the gene matches. This CDR3 is 18 amino acids long. The germline V gene encodes CDR1 SGHRS and CDR2 YFSETQ. This CDR3 is CASSPGLAGGLNTGELFF. As DNA, the CDR3 is TGCGCCAGCAGCCCCGGACTAGCGGGAGGCCTGAACACCGGGGAGCTGTTTTTT.

This clonotype was seen only a few times. This chain connects TRBV11-1 to TRBJ2-3, with TRBD2 matching 8 bases. Germline CDR1 reads SGHAT; CDR2 reads FQDESV (reference sequence). V gave up 2 bases and J gave up 0 bases; unmatched junction bases: 16. CDR3 length equals 20 residues. The CDR3 nucleotides are TGTGCCAGCAGCTTAAGAACGGGGGGGATTCAGCCCACTAGCACAGATACGCAGTATTTT. Protein sequence: CASSLRTGGIQPTSTDTQYF.

This sequence joins TRBV29-1 and TRBJ1-1, with D hard to call. Germline V gives CDR1 SQVTM, CDR2 ANQGSEA. CDR3 length: 15 amino acids. The V and J ends lost 2 bases and 0 bases respectively, with 13 bases between them. The DNA of the CDR3 is TGCAGCGTTGAATACCCCCTCCCTATGAACACTGAAGCTTTCTTT. It encodes CSVEYPLPMNTEAFF.

This chain connects TRBV7-8 to TRBJ1-2; no definite D call. CDR1 is SGHVS and CDR2 is FQNEAQ in the germline V gene. The CDR3 loop spans 16 amino acids. V lost 7 bases to trimming and J lost 0 bases, with 18 bases between them. CDR3 in amino acids: CASTKRDGGPNYGYTF. CDR3 nucleotides: TGTGCCAGCACCAAGAGAGACGGAGGGCCTAACTATGGCTACACCTTC.

This clonotype was observed at least ten times. This sequence joins TRBV12-3 or TRBV12-4 and TRBJ1-2, with D possibly matching TRBD1 (5 bases). The CDR3 covers 15 residues. The V end lost 6 bases, the J end lost 0 bases, and 14 bases lay between the germline ends. DNA for the CDR3: TGTGCCAGCAGCCGTCCCATGACAGCTAACTATGGCTACACCTTC. Amino acids: CASSRPMTANYGYTF.

This clonotype was observed many times. The rearrangement uses TRBV5-1 and TRBJ2-7; D unclear. Germline V gives CDR1 SGHRS, CDR2 YFSETQ. The CDR3 has 9 residues. V was cut by 5 bases and J by 9 bases, with 6 bases left in between. CDR3 in DNA: TGCGCCAGCAGGGTAAGGCAGTACTTC. Translated, it gives CASRVRQYF.